These 9 T cell receptor beta chains were sequenced from one sample in a study of T cells expressing NK-cell markers. For each CDR3 protein, TCRdb gives one entry from its re-call of the 5' RACE reads, without DNA. The table counts roughly 160,000 distinct CDR3 sequences; roughly 18% lies in the top ten. The sample consisted of blood T cells: a sorted CD56 or NKG2C T cell subset, CD4+ or CD8+ T cells, or bulk PBMC T cells (not recorded which). The receptors were gathered from a woman aged 18-70 years in good health.

The V and J genes are TRBV19 and TRBJ1-1; TCRdb's D call of TRBD1 is untestable without DNA. CDR1 and CDR2 from the germline V gene are LNHDA and SQIVND (reference sequence). CDR3 length: 13 amino acids. This chain's CDR3 is CATSGQQNTEAFF.

The V gene is TRBV7-2, the J gene TRBJ2-5; TCRdb designates TRBD1, a call that cannot be tested without DNA. Germline CDR1 SGHTA, CDR2 FQGNSA. The CDR3 sequence is 14 residues long. The CDR3 sequence is CASSPGQGWESQYF.

The V and J genes are TRBV12-3 or TRBV12-4 and TRBJ2-3; no DNA is available, so the TRBD1 call from TCRdb remains unchecked. The CDR3 is 15 residues long. CDR3 residues: CASSSGTGEGNTQYF.

The chain uses TRBV11-2 and TRBJ2-1; TCRdb's assignment of TRBD2 cannot be checked, as there is no DNA. The CDR3 has 15 residues. CDR1 is SGHAT and CDR2 is FQNNGV in the germline V gene. The CDR3 is CASSLAGGPSNEQFF.

The genes are TRBV5-1 and TRBJ2-1. Germline CDR1 and CDR2: SGHRS and YFSETQ. This CDR3 is 14 amino acids long. The CDR3 sequence is CASSLAGRSNEQFF. Looking up the rest from reference TRBV5-1 and TRBJ2-1 gives the full variable domain: KAGVTQTPRYLIKTRGQQVTLSCSPISGHRSVSWYQQTPGQGLQFLFEYFSETQRNKGNFPGRFSGRQFSNSRSEMNVSTLELGDSALYLCASSLAGRSNEQFFGPGTRLTVL.

This chain links TRBV12-3 or TRBV12-4 with TRBJ2-5; TCRdb calls TRBD2, which cannot be checked without DNA. The CDR3 is 13 residues long. This CDR3 is CASSLDPQETQYF.

The V call is TRBV12-3 or TRBV12-4, the J call TRBJ2-1; the D gene TCRdb calls, TRBD1, cannot be checked with no DNA. CDR3 length: 15 amino acids. CDR3 in amino acids: CASSRQAGRVNEQFF.

This rearrangement joins TRBV29-1 to TRBJ2-7; TCRdb returns TRBD1, unconfirmable since there is no DNA. The CDR3 runs to 16 residues. Germline assignment: CDR1 SQVTM and CDR2 ANQGSEA. The CDR3 here is CSVGGTNRESVYEQYF.

The chain couples TRBV5-1 to TRBJ2-7. CDR3 length: 13 amino acids. The V gene's germline CDR1 is SGHRS and CDR2 YFSETQ. Here the CDR3 reads CASRLASSYEQYF. The whole variable domain, filled in from reference TRBV5-1 and TRBJ2-7, reads KAGVTQTPRYLIKTRGQQVTLSCSPISGHRSVSWYQQTPGQGLQFLFEYFSETQRNKGNFPGRFSGRQFSNSRSEMNVSTLELGDSALYLCASRLASSYEQYFGPGTRLTVT.